This T cell receptor (beta chain) is drawn from a study of CD8 T cells in ankylosing spondylitis. General study points: A subset of motif variants has previously been described in the synovial fluid and blood of reactive arthritis.

By quantitative 5'-RACE with molecular barcodes, the TCR beta libraries were made. TCRdb recomputed calls from the 5' RACE reads with MiXCR, one row per CDR3 protein. This sample has about 200,000 distinct CDR3 sequences, with roughly 25% found just once. Trimming took 3 bases from V and 11 from J, leaving 8 bases between them. This CDR3 has 11 amino acids. In its sample, this clonotype ranks as medium-sized. Its specificity is unknown. Sample: blood, either unsorted or a sorted T cell fraction (not recorded which). The TCR comes from a male donor with ankylosing spondylitis or in good health (not recorded which). The gene calls are TRBV12-3 or TRBV12-4 and TRBJ2-1, with D perhaps TRBD1 (5 bases). CDR3 protein: CASSFDRQQFF. CDR3 nucleotides: TGTGCCAGCAGTTTTGACAGACAGCAGTTCTTC.